This paragraph reports one TCR beta chain. Its antigen is still unknown. Sequencing was performed with immunoSEQ multiplex PCR; in TCRdb, only in-frame clones are kept and a portion is missing. The sample yields 150,000 or so clones, roughly 92% seen once. This record belongs to a study of T cell responses to AZD1222 COVID-19 vaccine. General observations from the study: Spike-spanning, vaccine-associated CD4 TCRs were dominant at 160-218 and 743-854. The peak T cell response came first, and repertoires were sampled only after it. Mostly white British, mostly female donors; authors suggested clonal diversity may be underestimated. Compared with day 0, the breadth and depth of the Spike-specific TCR repertoire rose significantly after two doses of AZD1222.

The V gene's germline CDR1 is MDHEN and CDR2 SYDVKM. The CDR3 runs to 18 residues. V lost 4 bases, J lost 6 bases, and 12 bases stayed unmatched. This sequence originates from an adult in good health. The rearrangement joins TRBV28 to TRBJ2-7, with TRBD2 identical over 16 bases. The sequences come from peripheral blood, collected on day 0 of AZD1222 vaccination. The CDR3 DNA reads TGTGCCAGCAGTTCGAGTCCCGGGACTAGCGGGAGGGCGGGCGAGCAGTACTTC. Its protein is CASSSSPGTSGRAGEQYF.